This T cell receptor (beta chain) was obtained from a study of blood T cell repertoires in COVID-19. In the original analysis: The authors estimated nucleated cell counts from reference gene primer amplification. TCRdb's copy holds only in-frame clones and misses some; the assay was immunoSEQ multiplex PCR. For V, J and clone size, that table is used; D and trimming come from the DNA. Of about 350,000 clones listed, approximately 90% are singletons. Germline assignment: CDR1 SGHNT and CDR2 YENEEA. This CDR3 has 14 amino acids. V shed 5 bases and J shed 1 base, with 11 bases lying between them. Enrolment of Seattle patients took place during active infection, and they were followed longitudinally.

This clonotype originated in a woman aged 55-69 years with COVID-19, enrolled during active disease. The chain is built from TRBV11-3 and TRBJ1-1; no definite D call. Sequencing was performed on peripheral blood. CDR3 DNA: TGTGCCAGCAGCATGGCGGGCACGAACACTGAAGCTTTCTTT. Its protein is CASSMAGTNTEAFF. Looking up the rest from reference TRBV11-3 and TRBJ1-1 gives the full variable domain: EAGVVQSPRYKIIEKKQPVAFWCNPISGHNTLYWYLQNLGQGPELLIRYENEEAVDDSQLPKDRFSAERLKGVDSTLKIQPAELGDSAVYLCASSMAGTNTEAFFGQGTRLTVV.